The next 24 T cell receptor beta chains were all read from a single sample in a study of cytomegalovirus exposure and HLA in healthy donors. The PCR ran on 60 Vbeta and 13 Jbeta primers. The repertoire was sequenced with immunoSEQ multiplex PCR; TCRdb's copy has only in-frame clones and lacks some. The sample includes about 190,000 clones, approximately 78% seen only once; the top ten take less than 0.85%. Sequenced material: PBMCs. The origin of the receptors is a woman aged 18-29 years in good health and CMV-seronegative.

This clone appeared a single time. The chain uses TRBV2 and TRBJ1-3, with a possible D match to TRBD1 (6 bases). CDR1 is SNHLY, CDR2 FYNNEI, per germline. The CDR3 is 15 residues long. Trimming removed 6 bases at V and 0 bases at J, with 12 bases between. The CDR3 protein is CASRVDRSSGNTIYF. The CDR3 DNA reads as TGTGCCAGCAGAGTTGACAGGAGCTCTGGAAACACCATATATTTT.

The chain employs TRBV11-2 and TRBJ1-2, with D maybe TRBD1 (6 bases). Trimming left V 1 base short and J 6 bases short, with 15 bases between. This CDR3 is built from 15 residues. Germline values: CDR1 SGHAT, CDR2 FQNNGV. CDR3: CASSLVWSGVHGYTF. CDR3 in DNA: TGTGCCAGCAGCTTAGTATGGTCAGGGGTCCATGGCTACACCTTC.

This clone was seen just once. This chain uses TRBV6-6 with TRBJ1-2; TRBD1 might be the D (5 bases). Germline V gene sequence: CDR1 MNHNY, CDR2 SVGAGI (reference sequence). This CDR3 comprises 14 residues. V was pared by 2 bases and J by 6 bases, with 13 bases between. The CDR3 DNA sequence: TGTGCCAGCAGTTACGATTGGGGCGGGGATGGCTACACCTTC. Its translation is CASSYDWGGDGYTF.

Only one count was recorded for this clone. The V gene is TRBV7-8, the J gene TRBJ2-5, with a tentative D call TRBD1 (5 bases). Trimming pared 6 bases from V and 0 bases from J, leaving 14 bases between. CDR3 length: 15 residues. Germline V gives CDR1 SGHVS, CDR2 FQNEAQ. The CDR3 DNA reads TGTGCCAGCAGTCGCAGGGCATCGTACCAAGAGACCCAGTACTTC. Its protein product is CASSRRASYQETQYF.

This sequence joins TRBV7-2 and TRBJ1-2, with 7 positions matching TRBD1. Germline CDR1 and CDR2: SGHTA and FQGNSA. V lost 0 bases, J lost 0 bases, and 4 bases stayed unmatched. The CDR3 consists of 16 residues. CDR3 in DNA: TGTGCCAGCAGCTTAGCTCCCGGGACAGCTAACTATGGCTACACCTTC. Protein product: CASSLAPGTANYGYTF.

CDR3 sequence: CASSFLTGVNVETQYF. The CDR3 coding sequence is TGTGCCAGCAGCTTCTTGACAGGGGTCAATGTGGAGACCCAGTACTTC. V gene TRBV7-6 combines with J gene TRBJ2-5; 8 bases match TRBD1. The V and J ends lost 3 bases and 5 bases, in that order; junction bases with no gene match: 11. From germline, CDR1 is SGHVS and CDR2 FNYEAQ. The CDR3 is made up of 16 amino acids.

The chain recombines TRBV5-6 with TRBJ2-5, with no clear D. Germline loops: CDR1 SGHDT, CDR2 YYEEEE. There are 14 residues in the CDR3. V was cut by 2 bases and J by 2 bases, with 10 bases left in between. CDR3 in amino acids: CASSFGAGQETQYF. The CDR3 DNA is TGTGCCAGCAGCTTCGGCGCAGGACAAGAGACCCAGTACTTC.

The DNA of the CDR3 is TGTGCTAGTGGTTTTGAAATGGGAGACTATGGCTACACCTTC. Protein product: CASGFEMGDYGYTF. The J gene is TRBJ1-2, the V gene TRBV12-5, with D hard to call. This CDR3 region has 14 residues. V was trimmed by 3 bases and J by 3 bases, leaving 11 bases between them. Germline CDR1 LGHNT, CDR2 FRNRAP. Supplemented by reference TRBV12-5 and TRBJ1-2, the full variable domain reads DARVTQTPRHKVTEMGQEVTMRCQPILGHNTVFWYRQTMMQGLELLAYFRNRAPLDDSGMPKDRFSAEMPDATLATLKIQPSEPRDSAVYFCASGFEMGDYGYTFGSGTRLTVV.

This rearrangement joins TRBV28 to TRBJ1-4; 12 bases match TRBD1. The CDR3 contains 16 residues. Germline-derived CDR1 and CDR2 are MDHEN and SYDVKM. V lost 5 bases to trimming and J lost 4 bases; unmatched junction nucleotides: 5. The chain's CDR3 is CASSDGTGGLNEKLFF. In DNA form, the CDR3 reads TGTGCCAGCAGTGACGGGACAGGGGGCCTTAATGAAAAACTGTTTTTT.

J is TRBJ2-5 and V is TRBV7-6; possible D gene TRBD2, 5 bases. The CDR3 is 12 residues long. V lost 5 bases and J 5 bases, leaving 9 bases between the germline ends. Germline CDR1 and CDR2: SGHVS and FNYEAQ. The CDR3 sequence is CASSPAGETQYF. The CDR3 DNA follows: TGTGCCAGCAGCCCGGCGGGCGAGACCCAGTACTTC.

The chain carries TRBV15 and TRBJ1-1; D possibly corresponds to TRBD1 (6 bases). The CDR3 contains 14 residues. Germline CDR1 LNHNV, CDR2 YYDKDF (reference sequence). V was shortened by 5 bases and J by 7 bases, with 17 bases between the two germline ends. CDR3 nucleotide sequence: TGTGCCACCAGCGGGGGGGTTAGGGGGATTGAAGCTTTCTTT. This encodes CATSGGVRGIEAFF. Filled out from reference TRBV15 and TRBJ1-1, the complete variable domain reads DAMVIQNPRYQVTQFGKPVTLSCSQTLNHNVMYWYQQKSSQAPKLLFHYYDKDFNNEADTPDNFQSRRPNTSFCFLDIRSPGLGDTAMYLCATSGGVRGIEAFFGQGTRLTVV.

There are a few counts of this clone. The gene calls are TRBV27 and TRBJ1-2; 9 bases agree with TRBD1. Germline CDR1 reads MNHEY; CDR2 reads SMNVEV (reference sequence). Trimming cost V 3 bases and J 7 bases; bases outside gene matches: 3. This CDR3 region has 13 residues. The CDR3 loop is CASSFQTGGGYTF. Here the CDR3 DNA reads TGTGCCAGCAGTTTTCAGACAGGGGGTGGCTACACCTTC.

The genes are TRBV5-1 and TRBJ1-2; no reliable D call. V lost 1 base, J lost 11 bases, and 15 bases lay in between. Germline V gene data show CDR1 as SGHRS and CDR2 as YFSETQ. The CDR3 is made up of 13 amino acids. CDR3 residues: CASSLPDPGSYTF. The DNA for the CDR3 is TGCGCCAGCAGCTTGCCAGACCCAGGCTCGTACACCTTC.

V is TRBV29-1 and J is TRBJ2-7, with 8 bases matching TRBD1. The CDR3 is made up of 11 amino acids. CDR1 SQVTM and CDR2 ANQGSEA come from the germline V gene. Trimming removed 7 bases from V and 3 bases from J; junction bases left unmatched: 2. The CDR3 DNA follows: TGCAGCGCAGGGACAGGCTACGAGCAGTACTTC. Amino acid sequence: CSAGTGYEQYF.

A remark on this clone: Other DNA sequences in the same sample also yield this CDR3. The V call is TRBV7-9, the J call TRBJ1-6; a possible D gene is TRBD1 (5 bases). The CDR3 is made up of 17 amino acids. Germline CDR1 is SEHNR and CDR2 is FQNEAQ (reference sequence). V lost 0 bases to trimming and J lost 10 bases, with 19 bases between them. This CDR3 is CASSLARLGAKLSPLHF. CDR3 coding DNA: TGTGCCAGCAGCTTAGCGCGATTAGGGGCGAAACTGTCACCCCTCCACTTT.

The rearrangement links TRBV10-3 to TRBJ1-2, with D perhaps TRBD1 (5 bases). Germline V gives CDR1 ENHRY, CDR2 SYGVKD. Trimming took 0 bases from V and 7 from J, leaving 21 bases between them. The CDR3 is 17 amino acids. CDR3 amino acids: CAISESGGGLLWAGYTF. The CDR3 DNA reads TGTGCCATCAGTGAGTCGGGGGGTGGACTTCTATGGGCTGGCTACACCTTC.

Points on this clone: A junction boundary mismatches the germline segment, possibly from a read error. In DNA form, the CDR3 reads TGTTCCAGCAGCTCCTTATTAGAAAATGGCTACACCTTC. Amino acid sequence: CSSSSLLENGYTF. The chain is built from TRBV7-9 and TRBJ1-2, with D uncertain. The germline CDR1 and CDR2 sequences are SEHNR and FQNEAQ (reference sequence). The CDR3 extends over 13 amino acids.

This rearrangement joins TRBV11-2 to TRBJ1-2; no reliable D call. V dropped 0 bases and J dropped 0 bases, with 11 bases sitting between them. Germline lookup yields CDR1 SGHAT and CDR2 FQNNGV. The CDR3 totals 16 residues. Here the CDR3 reads CASSLDLSFANYGYTF. In DNA, the CDR3 is TGTGCCAGCAGCTTAGACCTAAGTTTCGCTAACTATGGCTACACCTTC.

V is TRBV5-6 and J is TRBJ2-3, with TRBD1 as a possible D gene (6 bases). V was pared by 4 bases and J by 2 bases, with 14 bases between. Germline V gives CDR1 SGHDT, CDR2 YYEEEE. The CDR3 contains 15 residues. The CDR3 DNA sequence: TGTGCCAGCAGCACGTGGGACACCTACACAGATACGCAGTATTTT. It yields the protein CASSTWDTYTDTQYF.

The chain couples TRBV6-5 to TRBJ2-3, with D perhaps TRBD2 (5 bases). Trimming left V 0 bases short and J 0 bases short, with 10 bases between. This CDR3 has 16 residues. Per germline, CDR1 MNHEY and CDR2 SVGAGI. This CDR3 is CASSYSSGLSTDTQYF. CDR3 in DNA: TGTGCCAGCAGTTACTCTTCAGGACTCAGCACAGATACGCAGTATTTT.

This chain connects TRBV7-6 to TRBJ2-7; 9 bases align to TRBD1. Germline lookup yields CDR1 SGHVS and CDR2 FNYEAQ. The trim removed 5 bases at V and 6 bases at J, leaving 11 bases unmatched. This CDR3 has 15 amino acids. In DNA form, the CDR3 reads TGTGCCAGCAGCCGGGGACAGGGCCCGTTCATCGAGCAGTACTTC. Its translation is CASSRGQGPFIEQYF. Looking up the rest from reference TRBV7-6 and TRBJ2-7 gives the full variable domain: GAGVSQSPRYKVTKRGQDVALRCDPISGHVSLYWYRQALGQGPEFLTYFNYEAQQDKSGLPNDRFSAERPEGSISTLTIQRTEQRDSAMYRCASSRGQGPFIEQYFGPGTRLTVT.

In this sample, this clone turned up once. V gene TRBV5-1 combines with J gene TRBJ2-7; 7 bases are shared with TRBD1. Trimming cost V 4 bases and J 5 bases; bases outside gene matches: 9. The CDR3 has 14 amino acids. The germline gives CDR1 SGHRS, CDR2 YFSETQ. The CDR3 region has the DNA TGCGCCAGCAGCCCCGAGACAGGGAGAAACGAGCAGTACTTC. Encoded protein: CASSPETGRNEQYF.

The chain joins TRBV29-1 to TRBJ2-5; D may be TRBD2 (5 bases). V lost 6 bases and J 5 bases, leaving 13 bases between the germline ends. Germline CDR1 SQVTM, CDR2 ANQGSEA. The CDR3 length is 12 residues. CDR3 DNA sequence: TGCAGCGTGCCACGTTCGGGGGAGACCCAGTACTTC. As protein: CSVPRSGETQYF.

This clone was seen once. This CDR3 is also generated by other DNA sequences in the sample. CDR3 in DNA: TGTGCCAGCACCTACAGGCGGTCAGTGAAAGAGACCCAGTACTTC. It yields the protein CASTYRRSVKETQYF. The genes are TRBV7-6 and TRBJ2-5; D is perhaps TRBD1 (5 bases). Germline V gene lookup returns CDR1 SGHVS and CDR2 FNYEAQ. This CDR3 is 15 amino acids long. The ends were cut back, 7 bases at V and 3 bases at J, with 18 bases in the middle.